A single sample is the source of the 12 T cell receptor beta chains below, sequenced in a study of shared clonotypes between healthy human individuals. The protocol was immunoSEQ multiplex PCR, while the TCRdb copy is restricted to in-frame clones and leaves out a portion. This table holds millions of clones, roughly 94% found once. The sequencing sample was made of naive CD4+ T cells sorted from blood. Subset reported: CD45RA+ positively selected. The receptors stem from a man between 18 and 29 years old in good health.

Only one count was recorded for this clone. The rearrangement joins TRBV5-4 to TRBJ2-7; D unresolved. Trimming pared 4 bases from V and 4 bases from J, leaving 15 bases between. CDR1 and CDR2 (germline): SGHNT, YYREEE (reference sequence). The CDR3 is 14 amino acids. In DNA form, the CDR3 reads TGTGCCAGCAGCCCTCCAAGCAGACCGTACGAGCAGTACTTC. Translating gives CASSPPSRPYEQYF.

The J gene is TRBJ1-2, the V gene TRBV28; perhaps TRBD1 as D (6 bases). The CDR3 runs to 18 residues. Germline-derived CDR1 and CDR2 are MDHEN and SYDVKM. Trimming took off 5 bases at V and 0 bases at J, with 22 bases between the two ends. The CDR3 loop reads CASSLRPQGTSTNYGYTF. CDR3 coding DNA: TGTGCCAGCAGTCTCCGACCACAGGGTACCTCTACTAACTATGGCTACACCTTC.

As concerns this clone: This may arise from a read error, as a much more abundant clone is one base away. The sample contains more than one DNA sequence encoding this CDR3. The chain combines TRBV28 with TRBJ2-7, with D unresolved. The CDR3 is 11 residues long. CDR1 and CDR2 from the germline V gene are MDHEN and SYDVKM. Trimming removed 4 bases at V and 3 bases at J, with 4 bases between. This chain's CDR3 is CASSSNYEQYF. CDR3 DNA sequence: TGTGCCAGCAGTTCAAACTACGAGCAGTACTTC.

The chain recombines TRBV7-3 with TRBJ2-2; 9 bases agree with TRBD2. This CDR3 has 17 residues. V shed 0 bases and J 1 base; nucleotides not matched to a gene: 3. CDR1 SGHTA and CDR2 FQGTGA come from the germline V gene. CDR3 sequence: CASSLTSLAGNTGELFF. CDR3 in DNA: TGTGCCAGCAGCTTAACTTCACTAGCGGGGAACACCGGGGAGCTGTTTTTT.

This clone appeared once. Within the sample, other DNA sequences also encode this same CDR3. The chain links TRBV29-1 to TRBJ2-3; D might be TRBD1 (5 bases). The ends were cut back, 1 base at V and 3 bases at J, with 8 bases in the middle. The germline gives CDR1 SQVTM, CDR2 ANQGSEA. This CDR3 spans 13 amino acids. The CDR3 loop reads CSVEGRQTDTQYF. The CDR3 DNA reads TGCAGCGTTGAAGGGAGACAGACAGATACGCAGTATTTT.

The chain has TRBV27 and TRBJ1-1, with a possible D match to TRBD1 (5 bases). The CDR3 spans 15 residues. V was clipped by 2 bases and J by 5 bases, with 15 bases between them. CDR1 and CDR2 from the germline V gene are MNHEY and SMNVEV (reference sequence). The DNA of the CDR3 is TGTGCCAGCAGTTTAAGGTCCAGGGTGGGTACTGAAGCTTTCTTT. It yields the protein CASSLRSRVGTEAFF.

The CDR3 DNA follows: TGTGCCAGCAATCTCGGAACCTACGAGCAGTACTTC. Translating it yields CASNLGTYEQYF. The chain uses TRBV7-2 and TRBJ2-7; D ambiguous. Deletions cut 7 bases from V and 2 bases from J, with 9 bases between. Germline V gene data show CDR1 as SGHTA and CDR2 as FQGNSA. The CDR3 spans 12 residues. Full variable domain (remainder filled in from reference TRBV7-2 and TRBJ2-7): GAGVSQSPSNKVTEKGKDVELRCDPISGHTALYWYRQSLGQGLEFLIYFQGNSAPDKSGLPSDRFSAERTGGSVSTLTIQRTQQEDSAVYLCASNLGTYEQYFGPGTRLTVT.

This sequence joins TRBV28 and TRBJ1-1; D gene uncertain. V was pared by 7 bases and J by 0 bases, with 9 bases between. The CDR3 has 13 amino acids. Germline loops: CDR1 MDHEN, CDR2 SYDVKM. DNA of the CDR3: TGTGCCAGCACGGAACTTTTGAACACTGAAGCTTTCTTT. As protein: CASTELLNTEAFF.

V usage is TRBV5-1 and J usage is TRBJ2-5; D may be TRBD2 (5 bases). The V end was cut by 0 bases, the J end by 0 bases, with 9 bases between. The germline V gene encodes CDR1 SGHRS and CDR2 YFSETQ. This CDR3 is 15 amino acids long. CDR3 sequence reads: CASSLGSVYQETQYF. The CDR3 DNA is TGCGCCAGCAGCTTGGGTAGCGTATACCAAGAGACCCAGTACTTC.

For this clone: Other DNA sequences from this sample encode an identical CDR3 as well. The chain employs TRBV5-1 and TRBJ2-3, with 7 bases fitting TRBD2. The CDR3 has 15 amino acids. Germline lookup yields CDR1 SGHRS and CDR2 YFSETQ. V trimming: 0 bases; J trimming: 0 bases; junction bases outside the gene matches: 1. Written as DNA, the CDR3 is TGCGCCAGCAGCTTGGGCGGGGGTAGCACAGATACGCAGTATTTT. It is translated as CASSLGGGSTDTQYF.

This rearrangement joins TRBV27 to TRBJ1-1; 10 nucleotides line up with TRBD1. Germline CDR1 reads MNHEY; CDR2 reads SMNVEV (reference sequence). J gave up 1 base and V 3 bases, and 11 bases lay outside the gene matches. This CDR3 comprises 18 residues. CDR3: CASSFFPRDRGQNTEAFF. The CDR3 DNA reads as TGTGCCAGCAGTTTTTTTCCCCGGGACAGGGGACAGAACACTGAAGCTTTCTTT.

To note about this clone: This CDR3 is also generated by other DNA sequences in the sample. The V gene is TRBV2, the J gene TRBJ2-3; TRBD2 might be the D (5 bases). V was shortened by 6 bases and J by 3 bases, with 7 bases between the two germline ends. The CDR3 length is 12 residues. CDR1 and CDR2 from the germline V gene are SNHLY and FYNNEI. CDR3 residues: CASRRVTDTQYF. In DNA form, the CDR3 reads TGTGCCAGCAGGAGGGTAACAGATACGCAGTATTTT.